This T cell receptor beta chain stems from a study of T-cell reconstitution after alpha-beta-depleted transplantation in children. This clonotype was detected a few times. CDR1 and CDR2 (germline): SNHLY, FYNNEI. The CDR3 is 15 amino acids. Trimming left V 3 bases short and J 0 bases short, with 9 bases between. The TCRbeta library incorporated unique molecular identifiers. TCRdb re-called the PCR reads through MiXCR, storing one row per CDR3 protein. The sample shows about 280,000 distinct CDR3 sequences, approximately 10% of them seen only once. The starting material was peripheral blood, obtained 180 days after TCRalphabeta/CD19-depleted stem cell transplant. This chain connects TRBV2 to TRBJ1-5; D unresolved. This receptor was identified in a male patient between 2 and 10 years old who had a stem cell transplant for chronic granulomatous disease, so the T cells may come from the graft donor. The CDR3 here is CASSEGTHSNQPQHF. As DNA, the CDR3 is TGTGCCAGCAGTGAGGGCACCCATAGCAATCAGCCCCAGCATTTT.